This record looks at one T cell receptor beta chain sequence and its context. Germline V gene lookup returns CDR1 LNHNV and CDR2 YYDKDF (reference sequence). CDR3 length: 15 residues. Trimming stripped 0 bases from V and 5 bases from J, with 13 bases between. The entry originates in a study of blood T cell repertoires in COVID-19. Study-level information: There were acute and convalescent COVID-19 samples, and they came from the United States, Italy and Spain. Nucleic acid was either cDNA or gDNA, and it came from T cells, B-cell-depleted T cells, or PBMCs.

In the original processing: Nucleated cell counts were estimated from reference gene primer amplification. Repertoires were generated with immunoSEQ multiplex PCR, while TCRdb's copy carries only in-frame clones and drops some. The V and J calls and the clone size are those of that table, but D and trimming were determined from the DNA. The table has roughly 150,000 clones, around nine tenths seen once. Sequenced sample: peripheral blood. The sequence was obtained from a middle-aged man who had recovered from COVID-19. V is TRBV15 and J is TRBJ2-5; maybe TRBD1 (5 bases). CDR3 amino acids: CATSRDQGSLETQYF. The CDR3 nucleotides read TGTGCCACCAGCAGAGATCAGGGTAGCCTGGAGACCCAGTACTTC.